This T cell receptor (beta chain) is from a study of T cell repertoires in cytomegalovirus infection. V shed 5 bases and J shed 7 bases, with 14 bases lying between them. The CDR3 sequence is 13 residues long. Germline CDR1 and CDR2: SGHTA and FQGNSA. TCRdb reprocessed the reads via MiXCR and lists one record per CDR3 protein. The sample shows some 200,000 distinct CDR3 sequences, around 40% of them seen only once. Ten or more counts support this clonotype. Its specificity is not known. The receptor's source is a human donor in good health (CMV status not recorded). Some clones in this sample may be carry-over from other donors' samples. The sequencing here drew on CD8+ T cells from cultured PBMCs, taken from culture after CMV antigen stimulation. The V gene is TRBV7-2, the J gene TRBJ1-1; perhaps TRBD1 as D (5 bases). CDR3 amino acids: CASSPQGWVEAFF. The CDR3 bases are TGTGCCAGCAGCCCCCAGGGTTGGGTTGAAGCTTTCTTT.